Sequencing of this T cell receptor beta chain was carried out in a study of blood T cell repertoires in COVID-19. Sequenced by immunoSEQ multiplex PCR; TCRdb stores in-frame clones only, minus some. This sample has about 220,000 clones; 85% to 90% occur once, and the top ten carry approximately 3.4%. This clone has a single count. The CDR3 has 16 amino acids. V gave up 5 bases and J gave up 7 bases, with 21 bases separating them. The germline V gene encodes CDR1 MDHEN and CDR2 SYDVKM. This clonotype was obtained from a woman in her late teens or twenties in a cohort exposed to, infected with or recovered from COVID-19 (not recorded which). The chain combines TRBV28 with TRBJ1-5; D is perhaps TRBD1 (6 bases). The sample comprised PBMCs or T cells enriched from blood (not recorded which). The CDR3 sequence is CASSESLQGRGQPQHF. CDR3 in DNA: TGTGCCAGCAGTGAAAGCTTACAGGGAAGGGGGCAGCCCCAGCATTTT.